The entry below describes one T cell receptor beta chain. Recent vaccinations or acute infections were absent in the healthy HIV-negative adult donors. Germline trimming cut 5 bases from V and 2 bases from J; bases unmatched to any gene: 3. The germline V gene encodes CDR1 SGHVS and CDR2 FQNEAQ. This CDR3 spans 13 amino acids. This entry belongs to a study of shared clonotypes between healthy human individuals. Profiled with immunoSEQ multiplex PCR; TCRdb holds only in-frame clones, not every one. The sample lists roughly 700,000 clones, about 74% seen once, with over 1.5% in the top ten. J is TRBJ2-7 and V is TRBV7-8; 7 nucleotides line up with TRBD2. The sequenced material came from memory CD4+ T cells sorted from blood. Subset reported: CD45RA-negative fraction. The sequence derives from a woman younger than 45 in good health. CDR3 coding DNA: TGTGCCAGCAGCCGCGGACTAGCCTACGAGCAGTACTTC. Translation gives CASSRGLAYEQYF.